What follows is one TCR beta chain and its context. Its antigen is currently not known. Base qualities are not recorded, but no much larger clone differs from it by a single base. On an AutoMACS, CD4+ and CD8+ cells were isolated via positive magnetic bead selection, and their purity was verified by flow cytometry. A TCR V beta antibody panel was used in flow cytometry to screen first for clonal expansions, which were then characterized by TCRB deep sequencing of sorted CD8+ fractions. Ficoll-Paque PLUS density gradient separation was used to isolate peripheral blood mononuclear cells. DNA from CD4-enriched, CD8-enriched or PBMC samples was extracted using Nucleospin Tissue or Tissue XS kits and then quantified on a Qubit 2.0 fluorometer. TCRB CDR3 sequencing used the immunoSEQ assay on genomic DNA. The original methods were these. When patient CD8+ clones exceeding 1% were checked against published virus-specific TCRB sequences, only a few matched. Only productive TCRB rearrangements were included in the analyses. Clonality was expressed as a Shannon entropy-based productive clonality index, with each clone defined by a unique TCRB CDR3 sequence. Repertoire overlap between two samples was calculated from the template counts of each clone relative to total templates per sample. Flow cytometry-measured V-gene usage correlated with V-gene usage from TCRB sequencing, with a Spearman r of roughly 0.61. Drawn from immuneACCESS, this table holds only the in-frame rearrangements with V and J called that TCRdb kept. Clones are partly lost; checked studies trace under half to an unresolved V gene and leave the rest unexplained. D and trimming were read from the DNA, whereas the V and J calls and clone size are those reported in that table. Here the sample has around 15,000 clones; about 72% occur a single time. 10% to 15% of the sample lies in the top ten.

This record comes from a study of somatic mutations in cytotoxic T cells in rheumatoid arthritis (dated 2017 in TCRdb). General notes on the study: Before any treatment started and right after they were diagnosed, patients gave peripheral blood samples (less than 33 ml EDTA). Sorted V beta1+ cells also underwent TCRB sequencing, and some V beta antibody-stained T-cell populations were flow-sorted at nearly 100% purity on a FACSAria II or Sony SH800. Whether expanded CD8+ T-cell clones in untreated, newly diagnosed rheumatoid arthritis carry somatic mutations was the study question, and clonality was characterized with TCRB deep sequencing. TCRB deep sequencing was performed for approximately 60 rheumatoid arthritis patients and approximately 18 healthy controls. Median age was essentially the same in the patient group and the control group. Study-wide conclusions, independent of this receptor: The antigen targets of the expanded CD8+ clones were unknown, and absence from virus-specific databases did not rule out viral specificity. Rheumatoid arthritis patients and age-matched healthy controls did not significantly differ in CD8+ T-cell clonality. In about an eighth of the roughly 65 patients, more than 20% of CD8+ cells belonged to the largest CD8+ clone, while several identical CD8+ TCRB sequences were shared between blood and synovial fluid. The slight underrepresentation of TRBV07 in patients was not corrected for multiple comparisons. In patients, CD8+ clonality rose with age (Spearman r ~ 0.49), which was not the case in healthy controls.

The germline V gene encodes CDR1 SNHLY and CDR2 FYNNEI. At the junction V is shortened by 0 bases and J by 7 bases; bases outside the gene matches: 6. The CDR3 spans 15 residues, from the cysteine through the phenylalanine. Only the CDR3 DNA is retained, 45 bases long and in frame from the first base. The origin of this receptor is an adult with rheumatoid arthritis. Sequencing was performed on CD8+ T cells sorted from blood. The sequence joins TRBV2 to TRBJ1-5, with 7 bases aligning to TRBD1. CDR3 loop: CASSEARRDRQPQHF. The nucleotides are TGTGCCAGCAGTGAAGCGCGACGGGACAGACAGCCCCAGCATTTT.